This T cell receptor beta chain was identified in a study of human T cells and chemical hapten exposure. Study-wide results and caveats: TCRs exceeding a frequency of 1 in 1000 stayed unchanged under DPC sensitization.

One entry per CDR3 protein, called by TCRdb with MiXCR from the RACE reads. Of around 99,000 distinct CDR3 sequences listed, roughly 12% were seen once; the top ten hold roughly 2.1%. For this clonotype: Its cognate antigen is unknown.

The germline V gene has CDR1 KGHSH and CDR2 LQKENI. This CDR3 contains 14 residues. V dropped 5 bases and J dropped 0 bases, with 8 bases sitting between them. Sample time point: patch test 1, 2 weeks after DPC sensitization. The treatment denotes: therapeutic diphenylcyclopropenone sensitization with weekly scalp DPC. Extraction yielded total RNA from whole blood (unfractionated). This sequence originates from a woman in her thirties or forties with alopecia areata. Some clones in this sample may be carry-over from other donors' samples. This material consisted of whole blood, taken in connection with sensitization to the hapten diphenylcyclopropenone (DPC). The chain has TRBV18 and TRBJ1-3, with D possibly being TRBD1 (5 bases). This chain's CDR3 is CASSTGTSGNTIYF. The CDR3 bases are TGTGCCAGCTCAACAGGAACCTCTGGAAACACCATATATTTT.